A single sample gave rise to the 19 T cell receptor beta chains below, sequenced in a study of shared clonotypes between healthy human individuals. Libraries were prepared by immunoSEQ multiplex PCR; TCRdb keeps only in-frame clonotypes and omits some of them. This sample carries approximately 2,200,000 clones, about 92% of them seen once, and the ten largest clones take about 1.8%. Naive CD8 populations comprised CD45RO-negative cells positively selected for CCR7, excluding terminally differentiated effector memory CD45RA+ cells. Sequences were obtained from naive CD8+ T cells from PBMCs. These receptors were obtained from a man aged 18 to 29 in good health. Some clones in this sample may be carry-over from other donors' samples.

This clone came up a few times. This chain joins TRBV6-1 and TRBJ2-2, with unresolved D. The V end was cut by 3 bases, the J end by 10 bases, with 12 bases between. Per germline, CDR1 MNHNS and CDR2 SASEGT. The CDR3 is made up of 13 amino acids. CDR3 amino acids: CASSDNRGAELFF. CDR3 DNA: TGTGCCAGCAGTGATAATCGAGGAGCGGAGCTGTTTTTT.

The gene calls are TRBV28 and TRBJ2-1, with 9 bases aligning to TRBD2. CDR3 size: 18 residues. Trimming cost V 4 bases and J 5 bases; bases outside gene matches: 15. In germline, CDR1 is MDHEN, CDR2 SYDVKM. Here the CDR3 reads CASSSSDTGLASHNEQFF. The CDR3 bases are TGTGCCAGCAGTTCCTCCGACACGGGACTAGCAAGCCACAATGAGCAGTTCTTC.

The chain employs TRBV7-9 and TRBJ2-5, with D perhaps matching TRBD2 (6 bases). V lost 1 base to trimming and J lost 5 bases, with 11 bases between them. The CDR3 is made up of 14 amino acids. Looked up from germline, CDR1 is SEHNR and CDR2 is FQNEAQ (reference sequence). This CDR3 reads CASSLEAGRETQYF. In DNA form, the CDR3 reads TGTGCCAGCAGCTTAGAGGCAGGGAGGGAGACCCAGTACTTC. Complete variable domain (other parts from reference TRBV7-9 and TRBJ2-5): DTGVSQNPRHKITKRGQNVTFRCDPISEHNRLYWYRQTLGQGPEFLTYFQNEAQLEKSRLLSDRFSAERPKGSFSTLEIQRTEQGDSAMYLCASSLEAGRETQYFGPGTRLLVL.

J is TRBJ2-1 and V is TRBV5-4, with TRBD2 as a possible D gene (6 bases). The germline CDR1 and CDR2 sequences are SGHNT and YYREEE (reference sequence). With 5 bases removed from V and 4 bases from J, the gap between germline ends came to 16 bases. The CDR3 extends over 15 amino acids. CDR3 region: CASSLVGGLYNEQFF. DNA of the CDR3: TGTGCCAGCAGTTTAGTGGGGGGACTTTACAATGAGCAGTTCTTC.

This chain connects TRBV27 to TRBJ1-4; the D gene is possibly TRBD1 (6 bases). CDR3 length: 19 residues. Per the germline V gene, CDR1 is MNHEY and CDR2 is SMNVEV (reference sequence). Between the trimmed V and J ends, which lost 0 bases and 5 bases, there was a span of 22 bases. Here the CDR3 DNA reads TGTGCCAGCAGTTTATCGCGCGGGCAGGGGAGTCTTAACAATGAAAAACTGTTTTTT. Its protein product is CASSLSRGQGSLNNEKLFF.

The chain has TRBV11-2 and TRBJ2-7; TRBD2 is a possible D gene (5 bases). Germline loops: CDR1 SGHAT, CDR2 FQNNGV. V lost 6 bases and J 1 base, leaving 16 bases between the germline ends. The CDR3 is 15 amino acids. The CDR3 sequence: CASRLRGAESYEQYF. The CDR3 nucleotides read TGTGCCAGCAGGCTCCGGGGAGCGGAATCCTACGAGCAGTACTTC.

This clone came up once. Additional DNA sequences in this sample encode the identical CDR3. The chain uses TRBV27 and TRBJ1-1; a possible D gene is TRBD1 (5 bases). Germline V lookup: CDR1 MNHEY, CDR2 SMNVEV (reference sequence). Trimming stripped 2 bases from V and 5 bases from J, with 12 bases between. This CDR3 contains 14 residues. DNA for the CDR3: TGTGCCAGCAGTTTACAGGGAGGTGGGACTGAAGCTTTCTTT. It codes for CASSLQGGGTEAFF.

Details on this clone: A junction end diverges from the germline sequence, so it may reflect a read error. CDR3 amino acids: CASSPPDRGVDF. In DNA form, the CDR3 reads TGTGCCAGCTCACCCCCGGACAGAGGTGTGGATTTT. J is TRBJ1-3 and V is TRBV18; maybe TRBD1 (6 bases). The germline V gene encodes CDR1 KGHSH and CDR2 LQKENI. CDR3 length equals 12 residues.

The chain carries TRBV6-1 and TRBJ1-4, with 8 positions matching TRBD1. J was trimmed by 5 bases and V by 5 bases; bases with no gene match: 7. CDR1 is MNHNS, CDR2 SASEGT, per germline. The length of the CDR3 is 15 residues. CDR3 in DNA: TGTGCCAGCAGTCGGGGACAGGTTACGAATGAAAAACTGTTTTTT. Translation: CASSRGQVTNEKLFF.

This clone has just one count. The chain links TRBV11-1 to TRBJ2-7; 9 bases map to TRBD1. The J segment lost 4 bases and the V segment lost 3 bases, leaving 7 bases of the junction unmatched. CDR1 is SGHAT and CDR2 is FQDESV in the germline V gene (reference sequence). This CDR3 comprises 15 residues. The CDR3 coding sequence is TGTGCCAGCAGCTTTACCCAGGACAGGGGTTACGAGCAGTACTTC. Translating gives CASSFTQDRGYEQYF.

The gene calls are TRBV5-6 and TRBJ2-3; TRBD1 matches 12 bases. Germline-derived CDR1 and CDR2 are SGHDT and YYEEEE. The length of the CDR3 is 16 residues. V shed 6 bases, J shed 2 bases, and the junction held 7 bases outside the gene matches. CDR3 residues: CASTKGQGALTDTQYF. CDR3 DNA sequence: TGTGCCAGCACTAAGGGACAGGGGGCTCTCACAGATACGCAGTATTTT.

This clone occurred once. CDR3 DNA: TGTGCCAGCGGAACAGGGGGACCACGGAACTATGAGCAGTTCTTC. Translating gives CASGTGGPRNYEQFF. The rearrangement uses TRBV6-5 and TRBJ2-1; TRBD1 matches 8 bases. The trim removed 8 bases at V and 8 bases at J, leaving 14 bases unmatched. The CDR3 contains 15 residues. CDR1 is MNHEY, CDR2 SVGAGI, per germline.

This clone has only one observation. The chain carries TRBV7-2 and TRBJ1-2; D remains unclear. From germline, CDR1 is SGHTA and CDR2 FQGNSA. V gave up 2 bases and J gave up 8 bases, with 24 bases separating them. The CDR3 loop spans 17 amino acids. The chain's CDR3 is CASSLRTRLSPLQGYTF. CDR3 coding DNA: TGTGCCAGCAGCTTAAGAACACGATTGTCGCCTCTTCAGGGCTACACCTTC.

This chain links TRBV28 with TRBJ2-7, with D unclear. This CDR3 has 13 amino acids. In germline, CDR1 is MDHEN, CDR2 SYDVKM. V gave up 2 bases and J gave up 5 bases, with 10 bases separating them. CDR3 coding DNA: TGTGCCAGCAGTTTAATCGCCGGGCACGAGCAGTACTTC. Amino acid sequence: CASSLIAGHEQYF. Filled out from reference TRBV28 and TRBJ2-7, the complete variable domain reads DVKVTQSSRYLVKRTGEKVFLECVQDMDHENMFWYRQDPGLGLRLIYFSYDVKMKEKGDIPEGYSVSREKKERFSLILESASTNQTSMYLCASSLIAGHEQYFGPGTRLTVT.

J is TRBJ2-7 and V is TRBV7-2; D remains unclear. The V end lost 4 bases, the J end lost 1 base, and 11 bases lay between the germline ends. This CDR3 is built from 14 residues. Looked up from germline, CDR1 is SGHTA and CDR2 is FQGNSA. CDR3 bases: TGTGCCAGCAGCTCTCTCGATAGTTCCTACGAGCAGTACTTC. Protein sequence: CASSSLDSSYEQYF.

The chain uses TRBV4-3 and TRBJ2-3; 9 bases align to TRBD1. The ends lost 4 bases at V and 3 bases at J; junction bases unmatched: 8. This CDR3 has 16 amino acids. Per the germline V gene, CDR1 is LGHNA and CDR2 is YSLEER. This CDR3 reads CASSPRRQGETDTQYF. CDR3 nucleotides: TGCGCCAGCAGCCCGCGCCGACAGGGGGAAACAGATACGCAGTATTTT.

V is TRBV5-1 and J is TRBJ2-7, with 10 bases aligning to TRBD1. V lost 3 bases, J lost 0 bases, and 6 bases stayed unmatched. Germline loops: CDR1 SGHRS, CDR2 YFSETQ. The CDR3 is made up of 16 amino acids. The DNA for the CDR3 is TGCGCCAGCAGCTATGGGACAGGGGCGAGCTCCTACGAGCAGTACTTC. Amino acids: CASSYGTGASSYEQYF. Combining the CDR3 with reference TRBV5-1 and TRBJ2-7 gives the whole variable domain KAGVTQTPRYLIKTRGQQVTLSCSPISGHRSVSWYQQTPGQGLQFLFEYFSETQRNKGNFPGRFSGRQFSNSRSEMNVSTLELGDSALYLCASSYGTGASSYEQYFGPGTRLTVT.

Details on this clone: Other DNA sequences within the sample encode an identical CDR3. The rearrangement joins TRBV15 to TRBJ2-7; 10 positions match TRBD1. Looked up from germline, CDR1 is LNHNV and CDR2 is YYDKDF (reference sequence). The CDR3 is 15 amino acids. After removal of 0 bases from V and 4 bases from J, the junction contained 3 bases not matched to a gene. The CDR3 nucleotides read TGTGCCACCAGCAGAGATCGGGACAGGGGTTACGAGCAGTACTTC. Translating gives CATSRDRDRGYEQYF.

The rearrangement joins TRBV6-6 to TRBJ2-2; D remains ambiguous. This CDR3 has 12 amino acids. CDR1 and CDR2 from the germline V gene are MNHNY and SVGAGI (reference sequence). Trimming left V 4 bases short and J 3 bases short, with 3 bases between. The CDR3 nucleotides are TGTGCCAGCAGTTCATACACCGGGGAGCTGTTTTTT. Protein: CASSSYTGELFF.